Described below is a single T cell receptor (beta chain) sequence and its context. Its antigen remains unidentified. Time point indicated: cycle 4 day 1 (C4D1), after less than 7 weeks of nivolumab. Exposure to brentuximab vedotin varied, and each patient had relapsed following autologous stem cell transplantation. Assay used: immunoSEQ multiplex PCR; TCRdb lists only in-frame clones, some missing. The sample contains under 25,000 clones, 60% to 80% of which appear only once. This entry comes from a study of PD-1 blockade in classical Hodgkin lymphoma. Across the study: Intravenous delivery of nivolumab at 3 mg/kg to patients occurred every 2 weeks. The study, taken as a whole, reports: By C4D1, CD4+ diversity increased significantly, especially in complete responders.

From germline, CDR1 is MNHEY and CDR2 SVGAGI. This CDR3 has 15 residues. V shed 7 bases and J shed 4 bases, with 19 bases lying between them. This TCR came from a human donor with classical Hodgkin lymphoma. The V gene is TRBV6-5, the J gene TRBJ1-2; D perhaps matches TRBD1 (6 bases). The source material was peripheral blood mononuclear cells (PBMCs), sampled before the fourth cycle of nivolumab. The CDR3 here is CASKYNYRASYGYTF. CDR3 in DNA: TGTGCCAGCAAATACAACTACAGGGCCAGCTATGGCTACACCTTC.